A selection of T cell receptor beta chains follows, all from one sample in a study of blood T cell repertoires in COVID-19. Sequencing was performed with immunoSEQ multiplex PCR; in TCRdb, only in-frame clones are kept and a portion is missing. The sample contains more than 95,000 clones, about 85% of which appear only once. The sequenced sample was peripheral blood. Receptors originate from a man aged 55-75 years with acute or convalescent COVID-19. The CDR3 runs from the conserved cysteine through the conserved F or W. The D gene is left open where the match is weak. Where a row states a size, it is once, few, many or the class of an expanded clone; other rows omit it.

J,size,D,V,CDR3,DNA
TRBJ1-2,-,TRBD1,TRBV11-2,CASSLNRGQYGYTF,TGTGCCAGCAGCTTGAACAGGGGGCAATACGGCTACACCTTC
TRBJ1-3,many,-,TRBV4-2,CASSREVGSSGNTIYF,TGTGCCAGCAGCCGGGAGGTAGGGAGCTCTGGAAACACCATATATTTT
TRBJ2-4,-,-,TRBV2,CASSEAEETAKNIQYF,TGTGCCAGCAGTGAAGCGGAGGAGACGGCCAAAAACATTCAGTACTTC
TRBJ2-1,-,-,TRBV6-5,CASSLTAVNEQFF,TGTGCCAGCAGTCTCACTGCCGTCAATGAGCAGTTCTTC
TRBJ2-3,-,TRBD2,TRBV4-1,CASSQGLASDTQYF,TGCGCCAGCAGCCAAGGACTAGCCTCAGATACGCAGTATTTT
TRBJ2-7,-,TRBD1,TRBV24-1,CATSDTPGGGYEQYF,TGTGCCACCAGTGATACTCCAGGGGGCGGCTACGAGCAGTACTTC
TRBJ1-2,once,-,TRBV3-1/TRBV3-2,CASSPFDGGGIVYGYTF,TGTGCCAGCAGCCCATTCGACGGGGGAGGAATCGTCTATGGCTACACCTTC
TRBJ2-5,-,-,TRBV6-4,CASSSGDGETQYF,TGTGCCAGCAGTTCAGGGGATGGAGAGACCCAGTACTTC
TRBJ1-5,-,-,TRBV2,CASSVYSNQPQHF,TGTGCCAGCAGTGTTTATAGCAATCAGCCCCAGCATTTT
TRBJ1-1,-,TRBD1,TRBV11-2,CASSSRTGNTEAFF,TGTGCCAGCAGCTCTAGGACAGGGAACACTGAAGCTTTCTTT
TRBJ2-7,-,TRBD1,TRBV28,CASRRQGTYEQYF,TGTGCCAGCAGGCGACAGGGGACCTACGAGCAGTACTTC
TRBJ2-7,-,TRBD1,TRBV6-5,CASSYRQGGSYEQYF,TGTGCCAGCAGTTATCGACAGGGGGGCTCCTACGAGCAGTACTTC
TRBJ1-2,-,-,TRBV29-1,CSVVGAGNYGYTF,TGCAGCGTTGTTGGGGCGGGGAACTATGGCTACACCTTC
TRBJ2-3,once,TRBD2,TRBV24-1,CATSDPGNSGRATSGQDTQYF,TGTGCCACCAGTGACCCCGGCAATAGCGGGAGGGCCACGTCGGGTCAAGATACGCAGTATTTT
TRBJ2-7,-,TRBD1,TRBV13,CASSQSGQGDYEQYF,TGTGCCAGCAGCCAATCGGGACAGGGTGACTACGAGCAGTACTTC
TRBJ2-3,few,-,TRBV5-1,CASSLEVRETATQYF,TGCGCCAGCAGCTTGGAAGTCAGAGAGACAGCTACGCAGTATTTT
TRBJ1-2,once,-,TRBV28,CASSLRPQGPGYTF,TGTGCCAGCAGTTTACGTCCGCAGGGCCCCGGCTACACCTTC
TRBJ2-7,-,-,TRBV18,CASSPRGGGEQYF,TGTGCCAGCTCACCACGAGGGGGTGGGGAGCAGTACTTC
TRBJ1-2,-,-,TRBV28,CASSLYRYGYTF,TGTGCCAGCAGTTTGTATAGATATGGCTACACCTTC
TRBJ2-3,-,-,TRBV5-4,CASSLDNVGGTDTQYF,TGTGCCAGCAGCTTGGATAACGTTGGGGGGACAGATACGCAGTATTTT
TRBJ1-5,-,-,TRBV28,CASSWTRAGSNQPQHF,TGTGCCAGCAGTTGGACCAGGGCGGGGAGCAATCAGCCCCAGCATTTT
TRBJ2-5,-,-,TRBV28,CASTPVREETQYF,TGTGCCAGCACCCCTGTCAGGGAAGAGACCCAGTACTTC
TRBJ2-1,-,-,TRBV4-1,CASSQENGYEQFF,TGCGCCAGCAGCCAAGAGAACGGGTATGAGCAGTTCTTC
TRBJ2-7,-,-,TRBV29-1,CSARTVSYEQYF,TGCAGCGCCCGGACAGTCTCCTACGAGCAGTACTTC
TRBJ2-3,-,-,TRBV28,CASSPSGPGRHTQYF,TGTGCCAGCAGTCCTTCAGGGCCAGGGAGGCATACGCAGTATTTT
TRBJ1-1,-,-,TRBV28,CASSPARGGTEAFF,TGTGCCAGCAGCCCCGCAAGGGGTGGAACTGAAGCTTTCTTT